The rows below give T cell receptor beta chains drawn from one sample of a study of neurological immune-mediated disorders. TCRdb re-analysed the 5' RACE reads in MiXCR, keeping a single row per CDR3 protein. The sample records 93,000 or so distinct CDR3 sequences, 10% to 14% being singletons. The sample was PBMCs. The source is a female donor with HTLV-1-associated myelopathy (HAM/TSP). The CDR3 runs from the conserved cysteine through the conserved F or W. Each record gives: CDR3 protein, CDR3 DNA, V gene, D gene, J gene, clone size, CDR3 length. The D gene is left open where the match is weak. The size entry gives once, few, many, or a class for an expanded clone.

CASSYGSLNSPLHF,TGTGCCAGCAGTTACGGAAGTCTAAATTCACCCCTCCACTTT,TRBV28,-,TRBJ1-6,many,14
CASSATTATNEKLFF,TGCGCCAGCAGCGCCACAACCGCAACTAATGAAAAACTGTTTTTT,TRBV5-1,-,TRBJ1-4,many,15
CSAVTGPSTDTQYF,TGCAGTGCCGTGACAGGGCCTAGCACAGATACGCAGTATTTT,TRBV20-1,TRBD1,TRBJ2-3,many,14
CAISIEGNTAAFF,TGTGCCATCAGTATTGAGGGTAATACTGCAGCTTTCTTT,TRBV10-3,-,TRBJ1-1,once,13
CASQGAGFNEQFF,TGTGCCAGCCAGGGGGCTGGGTTCAATGAGCAGTTCTTC,TRBV6-5,TRBD1,TRBJ2-1,many,13
CRIQGEPYEQYF,TGCAGAATTCAGGGGGAGCCCTACGAGCAGTACTTC,TRBV20-1,TRBD1,TRBJ2-7,few,12
CASSSGRPSPLHF,TGTGCCAGCAGTTCTGGACGGCCTTCACCCCTCCACTTT,TRBV12-3/TRBV12-4,-,TRBJ1-6,many,13
CASSAEGRNTGELFF,TGCGCCAGCAGCGCGGAAGGACGGAACACCGGGGAGCTGTTTTTT,TRBV5-1,-,TRBJ2-2,many,15
CASSLRDRATDTQYF,TGTGCCAGCAGTTTGAGGGACAGGGCGACAGATACGCAGTATTTT,TRBV28,TRBD1,TRBJ2-3,many,15
CSARQGAVNTEAFF,TGCAGTGCTAGACAGGGGGCCGTGAACACTGAAGCTTTCTTT,TRBV20-1,TRBD1,TRBJ1-1,many,14
CASSLEQSSGDTQYF,TGCGCCAGCAGCTTGGAACAGTCATCAGGAGATACGCAGTATTTT,TRBV5-1,-,TRBJ2-3,many,15